A single sample gave rise to the 7 T cell receptor beta chains below, sequenced in a study of PD-L1 blockade in urothelial cancer. Generated by immunoSEQ multiplex PCR, the TCRdb table keeps only in-frame clones and is missing some. This sample yields about 51,000 clones, of which about 86% are seen a single time; roughly 17% belongs to the top ten. This material consisted of PBMCs, taken around atezolizumab (anti-PD-L1) treatment. All receptors come from a man aged 60 to 75 with urothelial cancer.

The J gene is TRBJ2-5, the V gene TRBV5-5, with 10 bases lining up with TRBD1. V lost 5 bases and J lost 5; bases outside the gene matches: 9. This CDR3 has 15 residues. CDR1 and CDR2 from the germline V gene are SGHKS and YYEKEE (reference sequence). CDR3 sequence (DNA): TGTGCCAGCAGTCCCGGGACAGGGGAAGGGGAGACCCAGTACTTC. Encoded protein: CASSPGTGEGETQYF.

The V and J genes are TRBV28 and TRBJ2-1; 8 bases line up with TRBD2. Unmatched junction bases numbered 6, after V lost 2 bases and J lost 3 bases. The CDR3 contains 16 residues. The V gene's germline CDR1 is MDHEN and CDR2 SYDVKM. CDR3 region: CASSLAAGVFYNEQFF. The CDR3, as DNA: TGTGCCAGCAGTTTAGCAGCGGGAGTTTTCTACAATGAGCAGTTCTTC.

This chain connects TRBV5-4 to TRBJ2-7, with D perhaps TRBD2 (6 bases). Germline V gene sequence: CDR1 SGHNT, CDR2 YYREEE (reference sequence). Trimming cost V 4 bases and J 1 base, with 15 bases left between them. The CDR3 covers 15 residues. Here the CDR3 reads CASSLEGLPSYEQYF. CDR3 in DNA: TGTGCCAGCAGCCTGGAGGGACTCCCTTCCTACGAGCAGTACTTC.

A few counts support this clone. At one end the junction does not follow the germline gene, possibly because of a read error. This chain uses TRBV28 with TRBJ2-3, with D possibly being TRBD2 (6 bases). This CDR3 is 12 amino acids long. The germline gives CDR1 MDHEN, CDR2 SYDVKM. The CDR3 sequence: CASSLEFGTSDF. The CDR3, as DNA: TGTGCCAGCAGTTTAGAATTTGGGACTTCGGATTTT. The full variable domain, rest sourced from reference TRBV28 and TRBJ2-3, is DVKVTQSSRYLVKRTGEKVFLECVQDMDHENMFWYRQDPGLGLRLIYFSYDVKMKEKGDIPEGYSVSREKKERFSLILESASTNQTSMYLCASSLEFGTSDFGPGTRLTVL.

This rearrangement joins TRBV6-4 to TRBJ2-3; 9 nucleotides align to TRBD1. J gave up 6 bases and V 6 bases, and 4 bases lay outside the gene matches. Germline V gene lookup returns CDR1 MRHNA and CDR2 SNTAGT. The CDR3 contains 13 residues. CDR3 region: CASSADRGDTQYF. The DNA for the CDR3 is TGTGCCAGCAGCGCGGACAGGGGCGATACGCAGTATTTT.

The CDR3 spells CASRCIGTGVCGYTF. The CDR3 nucleotides read TGTGCCAGCAGATGCATCGGGACAGGGGTATGTGGCTACACCTTC. V gene TRBV6-5 combines with J gene TRBJ1-2; 10 nucleotides align to TRBD1. This CDR3 comprises 15 residues. The germline gives CDR1 MNHEY, CDR2 SVGAGI. With 6 bases clipped from V and 7 bases from J, the junction kept 11 bases outside the gene matches.

The V gene is TRBV5-1, the J gene TRBJ1-1, with D possibly matching TRBD1 (6 bases). The CDR3 runs 14 residues. CDR1 and CDR2 from the germline V gene are SGHRS and YFSETQ. V lost 4 bases, J lost 4 bases, and 14 bases lay in between. CDR3 sequence (DNA): TGCGCCAGCAGCCGCGCCCCAGGGGCCACTGAAGCTTTCTTT. Encoded protein: CASSRAPGATEAFF. The whole variable domain, remainder taken from reference TRBV5-1 and TRBJ1-1, is KAGVTQTPRYLIKTRGQQVTLSCSPISGHRSVSWYQQTPGQGLQFLFEYFSETQRNKGNFPGRFSGRQFSNSRSEMNVSTLELGDSALYLCASSRAPGATEAFFGQGTRLTVV.